This entry lists 28 T cell receptor beta chains sequenced from one sample in a study of cytomegalovirus exposure and HLA in healthy donors. Profiled with immunoSEQ multiplex PCR; TCRdb holds only in-frame clones, not every one. The sample includes about 360,000 clones, 75% to 90% of them seen just once. Sequenced input: PBMCs. These TCRs come from a woman aged 18-35 years in good health and CMV-seronegative.

The V and J genes are TRBV29-1 and TRBJ2-1; 11 bases line up with TRBD2. Germline CDR1 reads SQVTM; CDR2 reads ANQGSEA. Trimming removed 4 bases from V and 4 bases from J; junction bases left unmatched: 24. This CDR3 is 21 amino acids long. This chain's CDR3 is CSVGGFTGNSGRARSYNEQFF. CDR3 bases: TGCAGCGTTGGGGGATTTACAGGGAATAGCGGGAGGGCGCGATCTTACAATGAGCAGTTCTTC.

A remark on this clone: The junction shows a germline mismatch at one end, possibly a read error. The gene calls are TRBV6-5 and TRBJ2-7, with D perhaps matching TRBD1 (6 bases). The germline V gene encodes CDR1 MNHEY and CDR2 SVGAGI. CDR3 size: 14 residues. The CDR3 region has the DNA TGTGCCAGCAGTCACGCCGGTGGGGGCAGGACCTTCTCCTTC. Residues: CASSHAGGGRTFSF.

The rearrangement joins TRBV2 to TRBJ2-1; 7 bases fit TRBD1. CDR1 and CDR2 from the germline V gene are SNHLY and FYNNEI. The CDR3 is made up of 13 amino acids. Losses at the gene ends were 11 bases for V and 5 bases for J; bases not matched to a gene: 9. CDR3 region: CAVRDRADNEQFF. CDR3 DNA: TGTGCCGTCCGGGACAGAGCCGACAATGAGCAGTTCTTC.

A single count supports this clone. The chain has TRBV5-4 and TRBJ2-2, with 15 bases lining up with TRBD2. Germline V gene data show CDR1 as SGHNT and CDR2 as YYREEE (reference sequence). V dropped 4 bases and J dropped 1; count of bases not matched to a gene: 5. This CDR3 contains 18 residues. CDR3 bases: TGTGCCAGCAGCGACTGGGGACTAGCGGGAGGGAACACCGGGGAGCTGTTTTTT. It yields the protein CASSDWGLAGGNTGELFF.

V is TRBV7-3 and J is TRBJ2-3; no clear D. Deletions cut 5 bases from V and 4 bases from J, with 10 bases between. The CDR3 has 13 residues. The V gene's germline CDR1 is SGHTA and CDR2 FQGTGA. CDR3: CASSRREADTQYF. CDR3 in DNA: TGTGCCAGCAGCCGCCGAGAAGCAGATACGCAGTATTTT.

This clone was picked up one time. V gene TRBV21-1 combines with J gene TRBJ2-1; TRBD1, the table's D call, was not compared with the DNA. TRBV21-1 is tagged as a pseudogene. The CDR3 is 15 amino acids. The CDR3 spells CASSKGRDTRNEQFF. The CDR3 bases are TGTGCCAGCAGCAAAGGAAGGGACACCCGAAATGAGCAGTTCTTC.

The V call is TRBV2, the J call TRBJ2-7, with 11 bases lining up with TRBD2. Unmatched junction bases numbered 5, after V lost 4 bases and J lost 3 bases. The CDR3 length is 15 residues. Germline-derived CDR1 and CDR2 are SNHLY and FYNNEI. DNA of the CDR3: TGTGCCAGCAGTGGGACCGGGACTAGCGGCTACGAGCAGTACTTC. Translating gives CASSGTGTSGYEQYF.

This rearrangement joins TRBV7-3 to TRBJ2-5; the match to TRBD2 covers 8 bases. Trimming at V came to 5 bases and at J to 5 bases, leaving 16 bases not matched to a gene. CDR3 length: 17 residues. Germline V gene lookup returns CDR1 SGHTA and CDR2 FQGTGA. The CDR3 protein is CASSPFPRAGVGETQYF. In nucleotides, the CDR3 is TGTGCCAGCAGCCCCTTCCCTCGAGCGGGAGTTGGGGAGACCCAGTACTTC.

The chain has TRBV7-9 and TRBJ2-5; the match to TRBD1 covers 7 bases. CDR3 length: 15 amino acids. Germline values: CDR1 SEHNR, CDR2 FQNEAQ (reference sequence). J was trimmed by 5 bases and V by 1 base; bases with no gene match: 7. The CDR3 nucleotides are TGTGCCAGCAGCTTAGATGAGGGGGCCCGGGAGACCCAGTACTTC. This gives the protein CASSLDEGARETQYF.

As regards this clone: Other DNA sequences in this specimen translate into the identical CDR3. The chain employs TRBV28 and TRBJ2-1, with D perhaps TRBD2 (6 bases). The CDR3 consists of 13 residues. V was clipped by 5 bases and J by 4 bases, with 9 bases between them. Germline CDR1 and CDR2: MDHEN and SYDVKM. The DNA for the CDR3 is TGTGCCAGCAGTCTGGGACTTTACAATGAGCAGTTCTTC. This sequence encodes CASSLGLYNEQFF.

The V gene is TRBV6-6, the J gene TRBJ2-5; D is possibly TRBD2 (6 bases). V was clipped by 6 bases and J by 2 bases, with 10 bases between them. The CDR3 is 13 residues long. Germline CDR1 MNHNY, CDR2 SVGAGI (reference sequence). This CDR3 is CASRPTRQETQYF. In DNA form, the CDR3 reads TGTGCCAGCAGACCGACTAGGCAAGAGACCCAGTACTTC.

This sequence joins TRBV9 and TRBJ1-6, with 7 bases matching TRBD1. V trimming: 3 bases; J trimming: 7 bases; junction bases outside the gene matches: 7. The germline CDR1 and CDR2 sequences are SGDLS and YYNGEE. The CDR3 has 15 residues. The CDR3 DNA reads as TGTGCCAGCAGCGCCCACAGGGGAAACAATTCACCCCTCCACTTT. Residues: CASSAHRGNNSPLHF.

The rearrangement joins TRBV28 to TRBJ2-7; 7 bases fit TRBD1. V was pared by 6 bases and J by 3 bases, with 14 bases of the junction left unmatched. Germline V gene lookup returns CDR1 MDHEN and CDR2 SYDVKM. The CDR3 runs to 16 residues. Here the CDR3 reads CASSPLRDRVHYEQYF. CDR3 in DNA: TGTGCCAGCAGCCCGCTCCGGGACAGAGTCCACTACGAGCAGTACTTC. Together with reference TRBV28 and TRBJ2-7, the CDR3 gives the full variable domain: DVKVTQSSRYLVKRTGEKVFLECVQDMDHENMFWYRQDPGLGLRLIYFSYDVKMKEKGDIPEGYSVSREKKERFSLILESASTNQTSMYLCASSPLRDRVHYEQYFGPGTRLTVT.

This chain joins TRBV7-8 and TRBJ1-5; TRBD1 aligns across 12 bases. Trimming removed 2 bases from V and 5 bases from J; junction bases left unmatched: 7. Germline V gene sequence: CDR1 SGHVS, CDR2 FQNEAQ. The CDR3 has 17 amino acids. The CDR3, as DNA: TGTGCCAGCAGCTTATCGGGACAGGGGGCGCGGGATCAGCCCCAGCATTTT. It translates to CASSLSGQGARDQPQHF.

J is TRBJ2-3 and V is TRBV14; 7 nucleotides agree with TRBD1. Trimming removed 5 bases from V and 8 bases from J; junction bases left unmatched: 4. Germline V CDR1 and CDR2: SGHDN, FVKESK. This CDR3 spans 12 amino acids. As DNA, the CDR3 is TGTGCCAGCAGCGGCCCAGGGGGTACGCAGTATTTT. Protein: CASSGPGGTQYF. The full variable domain, rest sourced from reference TRBV14 and TRBJ2-3, is EAGVTQFPSHSVIEKGQTVTLRCDPISGHDNLYWYRRVMGKEIKFLLHFVKESKQDESGMPNNRFLAERTGGTYSTLKVQPAELEDSGVYFCASSGPGGTQYFGPGTRLTVL.

The rearrangement joins TRBV2 to TRBJ2-7; 7 bases fit TRBD1. V shed 1 base, J shed 6 bases, and the junction held 12 bases outside the gene matches. The CDR3 extends over 16 amino acids. Germline V gene sequence: CDR1 SNHLY, CDR2 FYNNEI. CDR3 nucleotides: TGTGCCAGCAGTGAAGGCACCCCGACAGGGCTTGGCGAGCAGTACTTC. Amino acid sequence: CASSEGTPTGLGEQYF. Full variable domain (missing parts from reference TRBV2 and TRBJ2-7): EPEVTQTPSHQVTQMGQEVILRCVPISNHLYFYWYRQILGQKVEFLVSFYNNEISEKSEIFDDQFSVERPDGSNFTLKIRSTKLEDSAMYFCASSEGTPTGLGEQYFGPGTRLTVT.

The genes are TRBV7-8 and TRBJ1-6, with 7 bases identical to TRBD1. Per germline, CDR1 SGHVS and CDR2 FQNEAQ. Unmatched junction bases numbered 4, after V lost 1 base and J lost 7 bases. The CDR3 length is 15 residues. The DNA for the CDR3 is TGTGCCAGCAGCTTAGGGAACAGGGGCAATTCACCCCTCCACTTT. Amino acid sequence: CASSLGNRGNSPLHF.

CDR3: CASSPMDRYEQYF. The CDR3 coding sequence is TGTGCCAGCAGCCCCATGGACAGGTACGAGCAGTACTTC. The rearrangement uses TRBV5-6 and TRBJ2-7; TRBD1 matches at 7 bases. Trimming at V came to 4 bases and at J to 4 bases, leaving 5 bases not matched to a gene. The CDR3 length is 13 residues. From germline, CDR1 is SGHDT and CDR2 YYEEEE.

This chain connects TRBV7-2 to TRBJ1-4; the match to TRBD1 covers 8 bases. The CDR3 sequence is 15 residues long. The trim removed 5 bases at V and 5 bases at J, leaving 7 bases unmatched. Germline CDR1 and CDR2: SGHTA and FQGNSA. CDR3 loop: CASSVRTGLNEKLFF. The CDR3 DNA reads TGTGCCAGCAGCGTCAGGACAGGGTTAAATGAAAAACTGTTTTTT.

The rearrangement joins TRBV14 to TRBJ2-7; 7 bases align to TRBD1. CDR1 is SGHDN and CDR2 is FVKESK in the germline V gene. This CDR3 region has 18 residues. With V trimmed by 2 bases and J by 0 bases, 13 bases remained unmatched. The CDR3 DNA reads as TGTGCCAGCAGCCAACTCCCCCGAACAGGGGAAAGCTCCTACGAGCAGTACTTC. It yields the protein CASSQLPRTGESSYEQYF.

The rearrangement links TRBV30 to TRBJ2-1; 11 bases match TRBD2. This CDR3 spans 15 amino acids. Trimming took 5 bases from V and 3 from J; bases not matched to a gene: 6. The germline V gene has CDR1 GTSNPN and CDR2 SVGIG (reference sequence). In DNA, the CDR3 is TGTGCCTGGTTCCGACTAGCGGGGATCTACAATGAGCAGTTCTTC. As protein: CAWFRLAGIYNEQFF.

The V gene is TRBV28, the J gene TRBJ1-4, with 7 nucleotides matching TRBD1. Germline CDR1 is MDHEN and CDR2 is SYDVKM. The ends lost 4 bases at V and 8 bases at J; junction bases unmatched: 1. CDR3 length: 12 residues. DNA for the CDR3: TGTGCCAGCAGTTACAGGGGAGAAAAACTGTTTTTT. It specifies CASSYRGEKLFF. The full variable domain, its missing parts supplied by reference TRBV28 and TRBJ1-4, is DVKVTQSSRYLVKRTGEKVFLECVQDMDHENMFWYRQDPGLGLRLIYFSYDVKMKEKGDIPEGYSVSREKKERFSLILESASTNQTSMYLCASSYRGEKLFFGSGTQLSVL.

This clone has only a few counts. The chain has TRBV7-9 and TRBJ2-7; a possible D gene is TRBD2 (6 bases). Trimming stripped 1 base from V and 4 bases from J, with 8 bases between. The germline V gene has CDR1 SEHNR and CDR2 FQNEAQ (reference sequence). CDR3 length: 13 amino acids. The CDR3, as DNA: TGTGCCAGCAGCTTAGTGGGGGGTTACGAGCAGTACTTC. Translation: CASSLVGGYEQYF.

The chain recombines TRBV5-1 with TRBJ1-4; 7 bases match TRBD1. The germline V gene encodes CDR1 SGHRS and CDR2 YFSETQ. V shed 4 bases and J 5 bases; nucleotides not matched to a gene: 8. The CDR3 consists of 15 residues. CDR3 sequence: CASSRLGTANEKLFF. The CDR3 bases are TGCGCCAGCAGCAGGCTCGGGACAGCAAATGAAAAACTGTTTTTT.

The chain combines TRBV7-9 with TRBJ2-5, with TRBD1 matching 8 bases. The CDR3 runs 15 residues. Germline trimming cut 5 bases from V and 0 bases from J; bases unmatched to any gene: 5. The germline gives CDR1 SEHNR, CDR2 FQNEAQ (reference sequence). CDR3 sequence: CASSRGQGYQETQYF. Written as DNA, the CDR3 is TGTGCCAGCAGCCGAGGACAGGGCTACCAAGAGACCCAGTACTTC.

This clone occurred a few times. The DNA for the CDR3 is TGTGCCAGCAGCTTTACAGGGGGTGCCTACGAGCAGTACTTC. Its translation: CASSFTGGAYEQYF. This sequence joins TRBV11-2 and TRBJ2-7; TRBD1 matches at 8 bases. With 3 bases clipped from V and 2 bases from J, the junction kept 3 bases outside the gene matches. Per germline, CDR1 SGHAT and CDR2 FQNNGV. The CDR3 loop spans 14 amino acids. Filled out from reference TRBV11-2 and TRBJ2-7, the complete variable domain reads EAGVAQSPRYKIIEKRQSVAFWCNPISGHATLYWYQQILGQGPKLLIQFQNNGVVDDSQLPKDRFSAERLKGVDSTLKIQPAKLEDSAVYLCASSFTGGAYEQYFGPGTRLTVT.

The chain is built from TRBV5-1 and TRBJ1-3; tentative D call: TRBD1 (6 bases). The CDR3 has 14 amino acids. Trimming pared 0 bases from V and 2 bases from J, leaving 6 bases between. Looked up from germline, CDR1 is SGHRS and CDR2 is YFSETQ. For the CDR3, the DNA is TGCGCCAGCAGCTTGGGGGGGCCTGGAAACACCATATATTTT. This gives the protein CASSLGGPGNTIYF.

The genes are TRBV5-1 and TRBJ2-2; TRBD2 might be the D (6 bases). Per the germline V gene, CDR1 is SGHRS and CDR2 is YFSETQ. The V gene lost 2 bases and the J gene lost 5 bases, with 13 bases spanning the gap. CDR3 size: 15 residues. CDR3 sequence: CASSFTAGRTGELFF. The CDR3 coding sequence is TGCGCCAGCAGCTTCACGGCGGGAAGAACCGGGGAGCTGTTTTTT.